This T cell receptor beta chain was sequenced in a study of early T cells in non-severe SARS-CoV-2 infection. Study background: The sequenced material was bulk RNA from unsorted whole blood, and its chains were unpaired.

Tagging with unique molecular identifiers was applied to individual cDNA molecules. Each CDR3 protein is one row after TCRdb ran MiXCR on the 5' RACE reads. The sample holds about 60,000 distinct CDR3 sequences, less than 20% seen once. Note on this clonotype: The target antigen is unknown.

The CDR3 runs to 15 residues. Germline trimming cut 2 bases from V and 12 bases from J; bases unmatched to any gene: 9. CDR1 LNHDA and CDR2 SQIVND come from the germline V gene (reference sequence). General study findings and limits: Comparison of clonotypes with VDJdb favored anti-spike CD8 responses while missing private and CD4 specificities.

The input for sequencing was whole blood, taken at baseline. The sequence was obtained from an adult who was a healthcare worker with PCR-confirmed SARS-CoV-2 infection or an uninfected control (not recorded which). The chain employs TRBV19 and TRBJ2-1; TRBD1 matches at 11 bases. CDR3: CASSIPRDRGFRQFF. The CDR3 bases are TGTGCCAGTAGTATACCCCGGGACAGGGGGTTTAGGCAGTTCTTC.